The 28 T cell receptor beta chains below all came from one sample that was sequenced in a study of blood T cell repertoires in COVID-19. Assay used: immunoSEQ multiplex PCR; TCRdb lists only in-frame clones, some missing. There are some 250,000 clones in the sample; approximately 83% occur only once, and 4.4% lies in the top ten. Sequencing input: peripheral blood. Receptor source: a man aged 45-60 years with active or convalescent COVID-19.

The rearrangement links TRBV12-3 or TRBV12-4 to TRBJ1-3, with D possibly matching TRBD1 (6 bases). CDR3 length: 13 residues. The V end was cut by 2 bases, the J end by 7 bases, with 9 bases between. The CDR3 is CASSLNRANTIYF. As DNA, the CDR3 is TGTGCCAGCAGTTTAAACAGGGCCAACACCATATATTTT.

The J gene is TRBJ1-2, the V gene TRBV25-1; a weak D match, TRBD1 (6 bases). Germline V gives CDR1 MGHDK, CDR2 SYGVNS. The CDR3 runs to 15 residues. V lost 3 bases, J lost 7 bases, and 18 bases lay in between. CDR3 sequence: CASSESLGTPAGYTF. The CDR3 DNA reads as TGTGCCAGCAGTGAGTCCCTTGGGACACCAGCTGGCTACACCTTC.

V gene TRBV29-1 combines with J gene TRBJ2-2; D is unclear. The CDR3 runs 12 residues. Germline assignment: CDR1 SQVTM and CDR2 ANQGSEA. Trimming stripped 5 bases from V and 2 bases from J, with 6 bases between. The CDR3 DNA reads as TGCAGCGTTTCCCTAAACACCGGGGAGCTGTTTTTT. Protein: CSVSLNTGELFF.

V usage is TRBV4-3 and J usage is TRBJ2-2; D unresolved. Germline CDR1 reads LGHNA; CDR2 reads YSLEER. This CDR3 region has 14 residues. V dropped 1 base and J dropped 5 bases, with 8 bases sitting between them. CDR3 amino acids: CASSQGRGTGELFF. CDR3 DNA sequence: TGCGCCAGCAGCCAAGGGCGCGGAACCGGGGAGCTGTTTTTT.

The V gene is TRBV5-6, the J gene TRBJ2-5; 14 nucleotides match TRBD2. This CDR3 has 16 amino acids. Germline CDR1 and CDR2: SGHDT and YYEEEE. V lost 4 bases to trimming and J lost 6 bases; unmatched junction nucleotides: 8. CDR3 residues: CASSLPGLAGEQTQYF. CDR3 nucleotide sequence: TGTGCCAGCAGCCTTCCGGGACTAGCGGGGGAGCAGACCCAGTACTTC.

The rearrangement uses TRBV7-2 and TRBJ1-4; maybe TRBD1 (5 bases). The germline gives CDR1 SGHTA, CDR2 FQGNSA. V was trimmed by 5 bases and J by 6 bases, leaving 16 bases between them. The CDR3 is 15 amino acids. The chain's CDR3 is CASSAFGADDEKLFF. CDR3 in DNA: TGTGCCAGCAGCGCTTTTGGGGCCGACGATGAAAAACTGTTTTTT.

J is TRBJ1-2 and V is TRBV18, with 9 bases identical to TRBD1. This CDR3 has 17 amino acids. Per the germline V gene, CDR1 is KGHSH and CDR2 is LQKENI. V was pared by 3 bases and J by 6 bases, with 14 bases of the junction left unmatched. The CDR3 reads CASSPPDQLTGGDGYTF. The CDR3 nucleotides read TGTGCCAGCTCACCCCCCGACCAACTGACAGGGGGGGATGGCTACACCTTC. The whole variable domain, remainder taken from reference TRBV18 and TRBJ1-2, is NAGVMQNPRHLVRRRGQEARLRCSPMKGHSHVYWYRQLPEEGLKFMVYLQKENIIDESGMPKERFSAEFPKEGPSILRIQQVVRGDSAAYFCASSPPDQLTGGDGYTFGSGTRLTVV.

The chain carries TRBV5-1 and TRBJ2-1; the D gene is possibly TRBD2 (5 bases). Per germline, CDR1 SGHRS and CDR2 YFSETQ. Trimming shortened V by 4 bases and J by 6 bases, and 8 bases separated the two germline ends. The CDR3 has 12 residues. The CDR3: CASSRDGNEQFF. The CDR3 coding sequence is TGCGCCAGCAGCCGGGATGGCAATGAGCAGTTCTTC.

This sequence joins TRBV7-9 and TRBJ1-1; no reliable D call. Per the germline V gene, CDR1 is SEHNR and CDR2 is FQNEAQ (reference sequence). The CDR3 contains 12 residues. The germline V and J ends were trimmed by 3 bases and 4 bases, with 6 bases remaining between them. The CDR3 coding sequence is TGTGCCAGCAGCTTGTTGGCCACTGAAGCTTTCTTT. Its translation: CASSLLATEAFF.

This clone was detected only a few times. A read error may be the cause here, since a much bigger clone is one base away. This same CDR3 is encoded by further DNA sequences in the sample. The V gene is TRBV9, the J gene TRBJ1-1; D remains ambiguous. Looked up from germline, CDR1 is SGDLS and CDR2 is YYNGEE. The CDR3 is made up of 13 amino acids. Trimming pared 0 bases from V and 3 bases from J, leaving 6 bases between. The CDR3 DNA reads TGTGCCAGCAGCGTAGCTACAGACACTGAAGCTTTCTTT. It yields the protein CASSVATDTEAFF.

V gene TRBV2 combines with J gene TRBJ2-1, with D perhaps TRBD1 (6 bases). The CDR3 runs to 11 residues. Trimming removed 9 bases from V and 8 bases from J, with 11 bases in between. In germline, CDR1 is SNHLY, CDR2 FYNNEI. The CDR3 DNA reads as TGTGCCAGTACACAGGGCTATGAGCAGTTCTTC. Residues: CASTQGYEQFF.

The chain links TRBV3-1 (or the pseudogene TRBV3-2) to TRBJ2-5; 13 bases are a match to TRBD2. Looked up from germline, CDR1 is LGHDT and CDR2 is YNNKEL (reference sequence). The CDR3 is 23 residues long. V trimming: 3 bases; J trimming: 0 bases; junction bases outside the gene matches: 22. The CDR3 loop reads CASSHPRDTLGLAGEPYQETQYF. The CDR3 coding sequence is TGTGCCAGCAGCCATCCCCGAGACACCTTAGGACTAGCGGGGGAACCGTACCAAGAGACCCAGTACTTC.

The chain carries TRBV5-4 and TRBJ2-6; D might be TRBD1 (6 bases). There are 18 residues in the CDR3. The V end lost 4 bases, the J end lost 0 bases, and 17 bases lay between the germline ends. CDR1 is SGHNT, CDR2 YYREEE, per germline (reference sequence). As DNA, the CDR3 is TGTGCCAGCAGCGGGGGCCCCCAAGGGGCCTCTGGGGCCAACGTCCTGACTTTC. Translating gives CASSGGPQGASGANVLTF.

V gene TRBV28 combines with J gene TRBJ1-1; a weak D match, TRBD1 (6 bases). Germline CDR1 MDHEN, CDR2 SYDVKM. The CDR3 length is 12 residues. V shed 11 bases and J shed 4 bases, with 14 bases lying between them. CDR3 sequence reads: CAATQGTTEAFF. CDR3 bases: TGTGCCGCAACACAGGGTACCACTGAAGCTTTCTTT.

The chain has TRBV5-8 and TRBJ1-3; D gene unclear. Germline loops: CDR1 SGHTS, CDR2 YDEGEE. CDR3 length equals 15 residues. V shed 0 bases and J shed 0 bases, with 7 bases lying between them. CDR3 sequence: CASSLDGFSGNTIYF. The CDR3 nucleotides are TGTGCCAGCAGCTTGGACGGTTTCTCTGGAAACACCATATATTTT.

The chain couples TRBV9 to TRBJ2-5, with a possible D match to TRBD2 (6 bases). There are 15 residues in the CDR3. Germline loops: CDR1 SGDLS, CDR2 YYNGEE. Trimming stripped 0 bases from V and 2 bases from J, with 11 bases between. This CDR3 is CASSVVRGPQETQYF. CDR3 bases: TGTGCCAGCAGCGTAGTGCGGGGCCCACAAGAGACCCAGTACTTC.

The genes are TRBV7-8 and TRBJ2-2, with 7 bases fitting TRBD1. This CDR3 spans 15 amino acids. In germline, CDR1 is SGHVS, CDR2 FQNEAQ. The trim removed 6 bases at V and 0 bases at J, leaving 4 bases unmatched. CDR3 amino acids: CASRTDRANTGELFF. The CDR3 bases are TGTGCCAGCAGAACTGACAGGGCGAACACCGGGGAGCTGTTTTTT.

This clone was counted between two and nine times. The rearrangement uses TRBV9 and TRBJ1-1; 8 bases line up with TRBD1. Trimming removed 3 bases from V and 3 bases from J; junction bases left unmatched: 7. The CDR3 loop spans 15 amino acids. CDR1 and CDR2 from the germline V gene are SGDLS and YYNGEE. In DNA, the CDR3 is TGTGCCAGCAGCGCCCTTGGACAGGGCGACACTGAAGCTTTCTTT. Translated, it gives CASSALGQGDTEAFF.

A single count supports this clone. The J gene is TRBJ2-5, the V gene TRBV5-5; 8 bases line up with TRBD2. Germline CDR1 SGHKS, CDR2 YYEKEE (reference sequence). The CDR3 is 17 amino acids. V was pared by 3 bases and J by 8 bases, with 18 bases of the junction left unmatched. CDR3 coding DNA: TGTGCCAGCAGCTCCAAGGGTAGCGGGGTGACAAGAGAAACCCAGTACTTC. This gives the protein CASSSKGSGVTRETQYF.

The chain recombines TRBV11-2 with TRBJ2-7; D is unresolved. CDR1 is SGHAT, CDR2 FQNNGV, per germline. V was clipped by 2 bases and J by 4 bases, with 9 bases between them. The CDR3 has 13 residues. CDR3 nucleotide sequence: TGTGCCAGCAGCTTAATGCCTACGTACGAGCAGTACTTC. It encodes CASSLMPTYEQYF.

The J gene is TRBJ1-6, the V gene TRBV12-3 or TRBV12-4; D not certain. V was cut by 3 bases and J by 5 bases, with 5 bases left in between. The length of the CDR3 is 13 residues. The CDR3 bases are TGTGCCAGCAGTTTCCGAGATAATTCACCCCTCCACTTT. Residues: CASSFRDNSPLHF.

The CDR3: CASSETSASSGNTIYF. The DNA for the CDR3 is TGTGCCAGCAGTGAAACCAGTGCTAGCTCTGGAAACACCATATATTTT. The chain recombines TRBV2 with TRBJ1-3; D is unclear. This CDR3 spans 16 amino acids. Deletions cut 2 bases from V and 0 bases from J, with 11 bases between. CDR1 and CDR2 (germline): SNHLY, FYNNEI.

The DNA of the CDR3 is TGTGCCAGCAGCAAAACAGGGGCTGAGGAAAAACTGTTTTTT. Its translation: CASSKTGAEEKLFF. This rearrangement joins TRBV9 to TRBJ1-4; TRBD1 matches 7 bases. In germline, CDR1 is SGDLS, CDR2 YYNGEE. J lost 8 bases, V lost 4 bases, and 8 bases had no gene match. This CDR3 has 14 amino acids.

The chain carries TRBV28 and TRBJ1-2, with TRBD1 as a possible D gene (6 bases). The V and J ends lost 4 bases and 7 bases respectively, with 25 bases between them. Germline CDR1 reads MDHEN; CDR2 reads SYDVKM. CDR3 length: 17 amino acids. The CDR3 sequence is CASSSESPGRGGGGYTF. CDR3 DNA: TGTGCCAGCAGTTCCGAATCCCCTGGCAGGGGTGGTGGTGGCTACACCTTC.

The chain joins TRBV2 to TRBJ1-4; maybe TRBD1 (6 bases). Germline V lookup: CDR1 SNHLY, CDR2 FYNNEI. The V gene lost 3 bases and the J gene lost 8 bases, with 13 bases spanning the gap. This CDR3 region has 14 residues. This chain's CDR3 is CASSDRGIEEKLFF. The CDR3 DNA reads as TGTGCCAGCAGTGATAGGGGGATTGAGGAAAAACTGTTTTTT.

This chain uses TRBV3-1 (or the pseudogene TRBV3-2) with TRBJ1-2; a possible D gene is TRBD1 (6 bases). Deletions cut 2 bases from V and 3 bases from J, with 13 bases between. This CDR3 spans 15 amino acids. The germline V gene has CDR1 LGHDT and CDR2 YNNKEL (reference sequence). The CDR3 nucleotides are TGTGCCAGCAGCCAAATATGGGGACAAGACTATGGCTACACCTTC. As protein: CASSQIWGQDYGYTF.

The V gene is TRBV10-3, the J gene TRBJ2-1, with TRBD1 matching 8 bases. Germline lookup yields CDR1 ENHRY and CDR2 SYGVKD. There are 15 residues in the CDR3. V gave up 9 bases and J gave up 5 bases; unmatched junction bases: 12. CDR3 nucleotides: TGTGCCATGAGTCCCGACAGGGGAGTGGACAATGAGCAGTTCTTC. It specifies CAMSPDRGVDNEQFF.

The chain combines TRBV5-1 with TRBJ2-1; TRBD2 aligns across 9 bases. Germline trimming cut 1 base from V and 7 bases from J; bases unmatched to any gene: 6. Per germline, CDR1 SGHRS and CDR2 YFSETQ. The CDR3 spans 15 residues. The CDR3 DNA reads TGCGCCAGCAGCTTGCAAGCGGGGGGACGGAATGAGCAGTTCTTC. This encodes CASSLQAGGRNEQFF.